This T cell receptor (beta chain) originates from a study of T cell responses to AZD1222 COVID-19 vaccine. Study-level information: Second doses were pooled across both intervals (about 4 or about 12 weeks).

This CDR3 has 15 residues. Trimming took 4 bases from V and 5 from J; bases not matched to a gene: 8. Germline lookup yields CDR1 SGHAT and CDR2 FQNNGV. Sequencing was performed with immunoSEQ multiplex PCR; in TCRdb, only in-frame clones are kept and a portion is missing. The sample records 94,000 or so clones, about nine tenths being singletons. General study points: Clonal diversity was possibly underestimated; the donors were predominantly white British and more often female.

This clone was seen once. The antigen is not known. V and J are TRBV11-2 and TRBJ2-1; TRBD1 matches 7 bases. This sequence was found in an adult in good health. The specimen was peripheral blood, collected on day 0 of AZD1222 vaccination. CDR3 sequence: CASSSGTVLDNEQFF. Here the CDR3 DNA reads TGTGCCAGCAGCTCCGGGACAGTGTTGGACAATGAGCAGTTCTTC. Full variable domain (outside the CDR3, taken from reference TRBV11-2 and TRBJ2-1): EAGVAQSPRYKIIEKRQSVAFWCNPISGHATLYWYQQILGQGPKLLIQFQNNGVVDDSQLPKDRFSAERLKGVDSTLKIQPAKLEDSAVYLCASSSGTVLDNEQFFGPGTRLTVL.